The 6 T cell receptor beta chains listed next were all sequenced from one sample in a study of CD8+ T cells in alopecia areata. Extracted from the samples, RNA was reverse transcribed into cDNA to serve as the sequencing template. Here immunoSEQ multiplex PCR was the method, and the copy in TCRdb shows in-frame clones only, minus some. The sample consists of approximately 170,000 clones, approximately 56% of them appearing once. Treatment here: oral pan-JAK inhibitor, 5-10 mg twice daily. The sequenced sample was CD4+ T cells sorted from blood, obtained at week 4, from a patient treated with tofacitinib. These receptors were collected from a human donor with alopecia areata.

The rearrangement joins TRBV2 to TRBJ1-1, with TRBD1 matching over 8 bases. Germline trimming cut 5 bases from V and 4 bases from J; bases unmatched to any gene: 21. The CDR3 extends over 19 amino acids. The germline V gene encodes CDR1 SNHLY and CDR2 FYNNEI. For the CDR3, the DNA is TGTGCCAGCAGTAAACCAATATTCGGACAGGGTCGGCTAAGCACTGAAGCTTTCTTT. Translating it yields CASSKPIFGQGRLSTEAFF.

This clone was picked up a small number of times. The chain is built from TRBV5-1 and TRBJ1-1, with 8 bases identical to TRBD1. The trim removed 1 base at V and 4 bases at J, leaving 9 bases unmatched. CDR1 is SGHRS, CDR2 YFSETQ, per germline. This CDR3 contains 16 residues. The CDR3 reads CASSLPTGEGGTEAFF. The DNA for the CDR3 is TGCGCCAGCAGCTTGCCGACAGGGGAGGGGGGCACTGAAGCTTTCTTT. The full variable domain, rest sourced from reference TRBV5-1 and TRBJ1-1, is KAGVTQTPRYLIKTRGQQVTLSCSPISGHRSVSWYQQTPGQGLQFLFEYFSETQRNKGNFPGRFSGRQFSNSRSEMNVSTLELGDSALYLCASSLPTGEGGTEAFFGQGTRLTVV.

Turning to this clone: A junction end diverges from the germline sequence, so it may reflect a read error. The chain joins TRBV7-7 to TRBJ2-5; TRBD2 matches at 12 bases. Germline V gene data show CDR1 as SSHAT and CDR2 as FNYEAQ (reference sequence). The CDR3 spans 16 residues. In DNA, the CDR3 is TGTGCTAGCAGCTCCGGGACTAGCGGGTCCGTGGAGACCCAGTACTTC. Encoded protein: CASSSGTSGSVETQYF.

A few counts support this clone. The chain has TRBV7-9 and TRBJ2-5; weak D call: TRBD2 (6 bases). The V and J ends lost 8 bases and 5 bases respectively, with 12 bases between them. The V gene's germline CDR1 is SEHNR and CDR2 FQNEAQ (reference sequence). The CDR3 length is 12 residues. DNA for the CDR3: TGTGCCAGCCGTACTAGCCAGGAGACCCAGTACTTC. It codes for CASRTSQETQYF.

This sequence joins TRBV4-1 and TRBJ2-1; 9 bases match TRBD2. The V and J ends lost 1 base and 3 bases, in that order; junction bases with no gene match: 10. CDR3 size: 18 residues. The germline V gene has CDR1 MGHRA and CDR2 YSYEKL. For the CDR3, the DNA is TGCGCCAGCAGCCAAGGGGGCGCTAGCGGGACCCGCTACAATGAGCAGTTCTTC. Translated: CASSQGGASGTRYNEQFF.

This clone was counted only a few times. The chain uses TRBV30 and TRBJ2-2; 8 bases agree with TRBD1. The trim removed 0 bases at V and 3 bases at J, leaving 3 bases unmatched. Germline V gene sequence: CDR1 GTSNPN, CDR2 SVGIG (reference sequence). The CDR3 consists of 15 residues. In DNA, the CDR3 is TGTGCCTGGAGTGTACGGGACAGGCACACCGGGGAGCTGTTTTTT. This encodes CAWSVRDRHTGELFF.